A selection of T cell receptor beta chains follows, all from one sample in a study of blood T cell repertoires in COVID-19. Method: immunoSEQ multiplex PCR; TCRdb's copy keeps in-frame clones and lacks some. The sample includes about 270,000 clones, roughly 90% of them seen just once. Sequenced sample: PBMCs or T cells enriched from blood (not recorded which). The source of these receptors is a woman aged 40 to 55 with acute COVID-19. CDR3s include the opening cysteine and the closing phenylalanine or tryptophan. A D gene is named only where the DNA matches it firmly. For some rows the clone size is stated as once, few or many, or as a class when expanded; others skip it.

v_gene	j_gene	abundance	d_gene	len	CDR3nt	CDR3aa
TRBV27	TRBJ2-3	.	TRBD2	17	TGTGCCAGCAGTCGCGGACTAGCGGGGAACGGGGGGGATACGCAGTATTTT	CASSRGLAGNGGDTQYF
TRBV2	TRBJ1-3	.	.	18	TGTGCCAGCACTCTCCTTTCTGGGGGACACTTCTCTGGAAACACCATATATTTT	CASTLLSGGHFSGNTIYF
TRBV7-6	TRBJ1-5	once	.	16	TGTGCCAGCAGCCGTCTACAGGGATTAAGCAATCAGCCCCAGCATTTT	CASSRLQGLSNQPQHF
TRBV4-1	TRBJ2-7	.	TRBD1	15	TGCGCCAGCAGCCAGACGACAGGGGTCTCCTACGAGCAGTACTTC	CASSQTTGVSYEQYF
TRBV11-3	TRBJ2-7	.	TRBD1	14	TGTGCCAGCAGCACCCGACAGGGGTGGAACGAGCAGTACTTC	CASSTRQGWNEQYF
TRBV12-5	TRBJ2-5	.	.	18	TGTGCTAGTGGTTTGGCCCACTCCGGGACTCTCGTGCTAGAGACCCAGTACTTC	CASGLAHSGTLVLETQYF
TRBV5-1	TRBJ1-3	.	.	16	TGCGCCAGCAGCAAATCTTCGCTGGACACGAAGGGCACCATATATTTT	CASSKSSLDTKGTIYF
TRBV10-2	TRBJ1-1	.	.	14	TGCGCCAGCAGTGAGACTATCGCGGGCGCTGAAGCTTTCTTT	CASSETIAGAEAFF
TRBV2	TRBJ1-1	.	TRBD1	16	TGTGCCAGCAGTCCCCATCCCGGGACAGGGTCCACTGAAGCTTTCTTT	CASSPHPGTGSTEAFF
TRBV4-3	TRBJ1-5	few	TRBD1	14	TGCGCCAGCAGCCCCGGGACAGGTGATCAGCCCCAGCATTTT	CASSPGTGDQPQHF
TRBV2	TRBJ2-7	once	TRBD2	16	TGTGCCAGCACTATGGGACTAGCGGGGGCAGCCTACGAGCAGTACTTC	CASTMGLAGAAYEQYF
TRBV7-2	TRBJ2-3	.	.	15	TGTGCCAGCAGCCTAGCCATAGAGCGCACAGATACGCAGTATTTT	CASSLAIERTDTQYF
TRBV14	TRBJ2-7	.	.	15	TGTGCCAGCAGCGGTGGAGGGGCCCCCACCTACGAGCAGTACTTC	CASSGGGAPTYEQYF
TRBV29-1	TRBJ2-3	.	.	13	TGCAGCGTTGAAGATAGCTACACAGATACGCAGTATTTT	CSVEDSYTDTQYF
TRBV5-1	TRBJ2-3	.	TRBD2	15	TGCGCCAGCAGCGTGACTAGCGGGGGCACAGATACGCAGTATTTT	CASSVTSGGTDTQYF
TRBV5-1	TRBJ1-1	.	.	14	TGCGCCAGCAGCTTGTTTGGGGCTAACACTGAAGCTTTCTTT	CASSLFGANTEAFF
TRBV27	TRBJ2-2	.	TRBD2	17	TGTGCCAGCAGTCCGGGACTAGCGCGCCCGAACACCGGGGAGCTGTTTTTT	CASSPGLARPNTGELFF
TRBV5-1	TRBJ1-1	.	.	14	TGCGCCAGCAGCCCTAGGGGAATGAACACTGAAGCTTTCTTT	CASSPRGMNTEAFF
TRBV19	TRBJ1-2	few	.	12	TGTGCCAGTAGTAGGCAGGGGCGAGGCTACACCTTC	CASSRQGRGYTF
TRBV9	TRBJ2-1	.	TRBD2	17	TGTGCCAGCAGCCTCCGGGGGAGGGATGAGCTCTACAATGAGCAGTTCTTC	CASSLRGRDELYNEQFF
TRBV7-2	TRBJ2-6	.	.	16	TGTGCCAGCACCACAAGGGGGGGCTCTGGGGCCAACGTCCTGACTTTC	CASTTRGGSGANVLTF
TRBV14	TRBJ1-2	.	.	14	TGTGCCAGCAGCCAAGGGGGGCGTCTGGAGGGCTACACCTTC	CASSQGGRLEGYTF
TRBV30	TRBJ1-1	.	.	12	TGTGCCTGGTCACGGGTGAACACTGAAGCTTTCTTT	CAWSRVNTEAFF
TRBV5-4	TRBJ2-7	.	TRBD2	15	TGTGCCAGCAGCTCGGTTAGCGGGGGCACCTGGGAGCAGTACTTC	CASSSVSGGTWEQYF
TRBV24-1	TRBJ1-4	few	TRBD1	17	TGTGCCACCAGTGACTCCGGGACAGATGGACAAAACGGAAAACTGTTTTTT	CATSDSGTDGQNGKLFF